This entry lists 5 T cell receptor beta chains sequenced from one sample in a study of T cells expressing NK-cell markers (dated by TCRdb to 2018 to 2020). Libraries were prepared through 5' RACE. Data came from an Illumina HiSeq 2000. After reprocessing by TCRdb, each CDR3 protein sequence is one entry, and no DNA is given. The table kept for this sample lists over 100,000 distinct CDR3 sequences. Of the sample, 18% falls within the top ten clones. Sequencing was done on a sample of blood T cells: a sorted CD56 or NKG2C T cell subset, CD4+ or CD8+ T cells, or bulk PBMC T cells (not recorded which). The source is a woman between 18 and 70 years old in good health.

J is TRBJ2-1 and V is TRBV7-9; the TCRdb call, TRBD2, lacks DNA for checking. Germline CDR1 SEHNR, CDR2 FQNEAQ (reference sequence). CDR3 length: 16 residues. CDR3: CASSPRTSGVYNEQFF.

The chain has TRBV6-2 or TRBV6-3 and TRBJ2-6; the TRBD1 assignment by TCRdb is unverifiable without DNA. The CDR3 covers 17 residues. CDR1 and CDR2 from the germline V gene are MNHEY and SVGEGT. CDR3 in amino acids: CASIDTPGPTGANVLTF.

The chain uses TRBV2 and TRBJ2-6; the D gene TCRdb calls, TRBD1, cannot be checked with no DNA. The V gene's germline CDR1 is SNHLY and CDR2 FYNNEI. This CDR3 comprises 18 residues. The CDR3: CASSELGGPVSGANVLTF.

The chain employs TRBV5-1 and TRBJ2-1; TCRdb returns TRBD2, unconfirmable since there is no DNA. This CDR3 spans 13 amino acids. The germline CDR1 and CDR2 sequences are SGHRS and YFSETQ. This CDR3 reads CASSLGLYNEQFF.

This chain links TRBV12-3 or TRBV12-4 with TRBJ2-1. The CDR3 runs to 13 residues. CDR3 amino acids: CASRDAAYNEQFF.